Shown below are 18 T cell receptor beta chains from a single sample sequenced in a study of naive and memory T cell subsets. Both TRBC1 and TRBC2 were covered by a beta constant-region primer of two equimolar oligonucleotides. The ligated cDNA underwent four PCR rounds using SP2 and nested alpha and beta constant-region primers. MiXCR was run by TCRdb on the UMI-ligation and nested PCR reads, yielding one entry per CDR3 protein. Of some 110,000 distinct CDR3 sequences detected, over 30% appear once; the ten largest clones hold approximately 0.87%. Input material: central memory CD4+ T cells from blood. These receptors were obtained from a human donor in good health.

V and J are TRBV7-8 and TRBJ2-1; 9 nucleotides agree with TRBD2. CDR1 and CDR2 from the germline V gene are SGHVS and FQNEAQ. The CDR3 covers 20 residues. V shed 8 bases, J shed 2 bases, and the junction held 22 bases outside the gene matches. The CDR3 loop reads CASRTIRRDLAGGPYNEQFF. In DNA, the CDR3 is TGTGCCAGCCGGACAATAAGAAGGGACTTGGCGGGAGGGCCCTACAATGAGCAGTTCTTC.

The chain employs TRBV6-1 and TRBJ2-7; D is undetermined. V shed 8 bases and J shed 6 bases, with 20 bases lying between them. This CDR3 is 14 amino acids long. Germline V CDR1 and CDR2: MNHNS, SASEGT. The CDR3: CASPSPEIHGEQYF. CDR3 coding DNA: TGTGCCAGCCCGTCCCCCGAAATTCATGGCGAGCAGTACTTC.

This clonotype was seen more than once but under ten times. The chain has TRBV7-8 and TRBJ2-2; TRBD2 matches at 8 bases. The germline gives CDR1 SGHVS, CDR2 FQNEAQ. With 5 bases clipped from V and 6 bases from J, the junction kept 8 bases outside the gene matches. The CDR3 has 15 amino acids. As DNA, the CDR3 is TGTGCCAGCAGCAGCGGGACTAGTAGGGCCGGGGAGCTGTTTTTT. It specifies CASSSGTSRAGELFF.

This clonotype appeared many times. The chain has TRBV20-1 and TRBJ2-1; 8 bases match TRBD2. CDR1 is DFQATT and CDR2 is SNEGSKA in the germline V gene (reference sequence). The junction had 14 bases not matched to a gene; V was cut back by 7 bases and J by 6 bases. This CDR3 has 15 amino acids. CDR3 in amino acids: CSVNRRAGDGNEQFF. Written as DNA, the CDR3 is TGCAGTGTCAACCGACGAGCGGGAGATGGCAATGAGCAGTTCTTC.

The chain carries TRBV10-3 and TRBJ2-7, with 8 bases lining up with TRBD2. Germline-derived CDR1 and CDR2 are ENHRY and SYGVKD. The CDR3 length is 15 residues. After removal of 2 bases from V and 6 bases from J, the junction contained 9 bases not matched to a gene. CDR3 protein: CAISEVPGLVTEQYF. DNA of the CDR3: TGTGCCATCAGTGAGGTTCCGGGACTAGTAACCGAGCAGTACTTC.

This clonotype was seen just once. J is TRBJ2-2 and V is TRBV12-3 or TRBV12-4, with TRBD2 matching 7 bases. Germline trimming cut 2 bases from V and 4 bases from J; bases unmatched to any gene: 4. The CDR3 totals 15 residues. CDR3 sequence reads: CASSLTGTTTGELFF. DNA of the CDR3: TGTGCCAGCAGTTTAACCGGGACTACCACCGGGGAGCTGTTTTTT.

This clonotype was detected once. The chain is built from TRBV30 and TRBJ2-6; tentative D call: TRBD1 (5 bases). The CDR3 has 15 amino acids. The V gene lost 5 bases and the J gene lost 2 bases, with 13 bases spanning the gap. Germline CDR1 is GTSNPN and CDR2 is SVGIG (reference sequence). The CDR3 region is CAWHPKGTGANVLTF. The CDR3 nucleotides are TGTGCCTGGCACCCAAAGGGGACTGGGGCCAACGTCCTGACTTTC. Full variable domain (outside the CDR3, taken from reference TRBV30 and TRBJ2-6): SQTIHQWPATLVQPVGSPLSLECTVEGTSNPNLYWYRQAAGRGLQLLFYSVGIGQISSEVPQNLSASRPQDRQFILSSKKLLLSDSGFYLCAWHPKGTGANVLTFGAGSRLTVL.

The gene calls are TRBV19 and TRBJ1-1; 8 bases align to TRBD1. CDR1 LNHDA and CDR2 SQIVND come from the germline V gene (reference sequence). The CDR3 has 15 amino acids. Trimming at V came to 5 bases and at J to 6 bases, leaving 11 bases not matched to a gene. CDR3 nucleotide sequence: TGTGCCAGTAGTCTATACAGGGGGACTGACTCTGAAGCTTTCTTT. Its protein is CASSLYRGTDSEAFF.

V and J are TRBV6-5 and TRBJ1-1; 11 positions agree with TRBD1. Trimming at V came to 2 bases and at J to 2 bases, leaving 10 bases not matched to a gene. Germline CDR1 reads MNHEY; CDR2 reads SVGAGI. The CDR3 runs 18 residues. The CDR3 DNA reads TGTGCCAGCAGTTACCGCTGGACAGGGGGCTTCGGAAACACTGAAGCTTTCTTT. Translated, it gives CASSYRWTGGFGNTEAFF.

V usage is TRBV15 and J usage is TRBJ1-1, with D possibly TRBD1 on 5 matching bases. V was clipped by 5 bases and J by 11 bases, with 15 bases between them. This CDR3 comprises 12 residues. Germline values: CDR1 LNHNV, CDR2 YYDKDF (reference sequence). The CDR3 DNA follows: TGTGCCACCAGCCCACGGCGGGGGATGGCTTTCTTT. Translated, it gives CATSPRRGMAFF.

The chain employs TRBV20-1 and TRBJ1-2; D remains ambiguous. Germline V gene sequence: CDR1 DFQATT, CDR2 SNEGSKA (reference sequence). V was shortened by 2 bases and J by 4 bases, with 8 bases between the two germline ends. This CDR3 spans 12 amino acids. The DNA of the CDR3 is TGCAGTGCTAGACGTGACTCCTATGGCTACACCTTC. It encodes CSARRDSYGYTF.

A note on this clonotype: An end of the junction does not agree with germline; a read error may underlie this. The chain is built from TRBV7-7 and TRBJ1-3, with D unclear. The CDR3 has 15 amino acids. CDR1 and CDR2 from the germline V gene are SSHAT and FNYEAQ (reference sequence). This CDR3 reads CASSAGSSSGNTIYF. The CDR3 nucleotides are TGTGCTAGCAGCGCCGGGTCCAGCTCTGGAAACACCATATATTTT.

The CDR3: CASSPGTGKETQYF. The CDR3 region has the DNA TGTGCCAGCAGCCCCGGGACAGGGAAAGAGACCCAGTACTTC. The genes are TRBV7-9 and TRBJ2-5; TRBD1 agrees at 9 bases. Germline assignment: CDR1 SEHNR and CDR2 FQNEAQ (reference sequence). V was pared by 5 bases and J by 3 bases, with 4 bases of the junction left unmatched. The CDR3 is 14 residues long.

This chain uses TRBV2 with TRBJ2-7; TRBD1 aligns across 7 bases. Germline lookup yields CDR1 SNHLY and CDR2 FYNNEI. The CDR3 runs to 14 residues. V lost 7 bases, J lost 2 bases, and 8 bases stayed unmatched. The CDR3 protein is CASTFSGQTYEQYF. In nucleotides, the CDR3 is TGTGCCAGCACTTTTTCGGGACAGACCTACGAGCAGTACTTC.

V and J are TRBV29-1 and TRBJ2-1; the D gene is possibly TRBD2 (6 bases). V lost 4 bases and J lost 8, with 12 bases in between. CDR1 SQVTM and CDR2 ANQGSEA come from the germline V gene. CDR3 size: 12 residues. The CDR3, as DNA: TGCAGCGTTGTTGCTAGCGTCTATGAGCAGTTCTTC. Residues: CSVVASVYEQFF.

The V gene is TRBV20-1, the J gene TRBJ2-5; D call uncertain. Between the trimmed V and J ends, which lost 8 bases and 5 bases, there was a span of 18 bases. Germline lookup yields CDR1 DFQATT and CDR2 SNEGSKA (reference sequence). This CDR3 has 13 amino acids. CDR3 coding DNA: TGCAGTTACTTCCCCGTGGGTATGGAGACCCAGTACTTC. This gives the protein CSYFPVGMETQYF.

The chain combines TRBV3-1 with TRBJ2-1; 13 nucleotides match TRBD2. The CDR3 has 17 amino acids. Germline V CDR1 and CDR2: LGHDT, YNNKEL (reference sequence). The junction had 4 bases not matched to a gene; V was cut back by 1 base and J by 4 bases. The CDR3 region is CASSQGTSGSLYNEQFF. The CDR3, as DNA: TGTGCCAGCAGCCAAGGGACTAGCGGGAGCCTTTACAATGAGCAGTTCTTC.

The chain joins TRBV30 to TRBJ2-3, with 9 positions matching TRBD1. With V trimmed by 2 bases and J by 4 bases, 1 base remained unmatched. The CDR3 loop spans 13 amino acids. Per the germline V gene, CDR1 is GTSNPN and CDR2 is SVGIG (reference sequence). The CDR3 region has the DNA TGTGCCTGGAGTCGGACAGGGGCAGATACGCAGTATTTT. It codes for CAWSRTGADTQYF.